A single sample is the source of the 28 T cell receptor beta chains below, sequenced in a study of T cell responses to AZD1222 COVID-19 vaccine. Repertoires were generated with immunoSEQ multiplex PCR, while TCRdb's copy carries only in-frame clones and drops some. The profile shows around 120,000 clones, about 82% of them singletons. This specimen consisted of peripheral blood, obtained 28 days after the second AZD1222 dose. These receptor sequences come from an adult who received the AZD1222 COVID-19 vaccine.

The CDR3 loop reads CSANMNTEAFF. CDR3 nucleotides: TGCAGTGCTAACATGAACACTGAAGCTTTCTTT. V is TRBV20-1 and J is TRBJ1-1; D is uncertain. In germline, CDR1 is DFQATT, CDR2 SNEGSKA (reference sequence). The CDR3 has 11 residues. V gave up 4 bases and J gave up 0 bases, with 3 bases separating them.

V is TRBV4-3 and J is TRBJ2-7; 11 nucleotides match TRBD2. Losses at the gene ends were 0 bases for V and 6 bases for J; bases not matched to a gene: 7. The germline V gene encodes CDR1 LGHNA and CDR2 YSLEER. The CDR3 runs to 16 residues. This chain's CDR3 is CASSQDLAGGPREQYF. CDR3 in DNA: TGCGCCAGCAGCCAAGACTTAGCGGGGGGGCCCCGCGAGCAGTACTTC.

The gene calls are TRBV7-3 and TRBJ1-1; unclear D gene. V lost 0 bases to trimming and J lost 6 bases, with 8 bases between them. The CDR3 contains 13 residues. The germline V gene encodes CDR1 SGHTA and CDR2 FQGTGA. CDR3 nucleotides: TGTGCCAGCAGCTTAACGTCAGTTTCTGAAGCTTTCTTT. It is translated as CASSLTSVSEAFF. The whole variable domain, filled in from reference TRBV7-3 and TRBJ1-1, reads GAGVSQTPSNKVTEKGKYVELRCDPISGHTALYWYRQSLGQGPEFLIYFQGTGAADDSGLPNDRFFAVRPEGSVSTLKIQRTERGDSAVYLCASSLTSVSEAFFGQGTRLTVV.

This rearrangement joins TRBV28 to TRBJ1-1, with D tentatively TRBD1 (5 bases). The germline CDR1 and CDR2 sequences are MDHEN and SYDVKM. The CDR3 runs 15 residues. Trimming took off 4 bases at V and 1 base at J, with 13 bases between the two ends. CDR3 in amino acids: CASSSRGGTNTEAFF. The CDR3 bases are TGTGCCAGCAGTTCCCGTGGAGGGACGAACACTGAAGCTTTCTTT.

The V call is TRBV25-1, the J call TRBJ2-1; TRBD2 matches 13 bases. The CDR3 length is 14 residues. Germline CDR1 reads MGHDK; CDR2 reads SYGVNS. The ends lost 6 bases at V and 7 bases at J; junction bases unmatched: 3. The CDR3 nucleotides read TGTGCCAGCAGCTGGACTAGCGGGAGAAATGAGCAGTTCTTC. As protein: CASSWTSGRNEQFF.

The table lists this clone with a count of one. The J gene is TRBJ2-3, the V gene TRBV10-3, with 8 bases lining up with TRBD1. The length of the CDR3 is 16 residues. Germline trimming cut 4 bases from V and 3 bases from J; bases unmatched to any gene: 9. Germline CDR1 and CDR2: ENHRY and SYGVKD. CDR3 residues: CAISGGRGLVTDTQYF. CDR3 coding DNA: TGTGCCATCAGTGGGGGCAGGGGGCTCGTAACAGATACGCAGTATTTT.

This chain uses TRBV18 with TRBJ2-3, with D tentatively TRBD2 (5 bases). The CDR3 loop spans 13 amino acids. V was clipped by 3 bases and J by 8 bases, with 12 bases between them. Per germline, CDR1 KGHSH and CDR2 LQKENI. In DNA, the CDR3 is TGTGCCAGCTCACCCCCGGCAGGAGGTACGCAGTATTTT. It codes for CASSPPAGGTQYF.

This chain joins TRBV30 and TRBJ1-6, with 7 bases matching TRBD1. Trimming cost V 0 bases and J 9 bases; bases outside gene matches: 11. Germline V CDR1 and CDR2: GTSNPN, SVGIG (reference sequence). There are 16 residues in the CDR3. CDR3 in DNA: TGTGCCTGGAGTGTACAGCAGGGGGGATTTGGTTCACCCCTCCACTTT. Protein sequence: CAWSVQQGGFGSPLHF.

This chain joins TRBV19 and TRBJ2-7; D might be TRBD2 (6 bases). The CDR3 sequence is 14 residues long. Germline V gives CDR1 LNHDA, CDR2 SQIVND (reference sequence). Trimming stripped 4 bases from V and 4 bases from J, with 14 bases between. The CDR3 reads CASSTPGLPYEQYF. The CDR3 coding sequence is TGTGCCAGTAGTACCCCGGGACTCCCTTACGAGCAGTACTTC.

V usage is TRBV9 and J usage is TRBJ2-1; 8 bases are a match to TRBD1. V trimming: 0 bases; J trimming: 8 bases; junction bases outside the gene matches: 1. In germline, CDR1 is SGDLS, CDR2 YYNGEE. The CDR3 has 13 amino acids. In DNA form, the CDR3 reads TGTGCCAGCAGCGTAGTACAGGGGGATGAGCAGTTCTTC. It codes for CASSVVQGDEQFF.

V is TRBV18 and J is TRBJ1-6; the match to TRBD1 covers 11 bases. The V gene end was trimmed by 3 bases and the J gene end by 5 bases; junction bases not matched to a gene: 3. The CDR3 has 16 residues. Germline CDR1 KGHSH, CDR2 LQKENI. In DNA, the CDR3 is TGTGCCAGCTCACCCGGGACAGGGGGTAATAATTCACCCCTCCACTTT. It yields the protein CASSPGTGGNNSPLHF.

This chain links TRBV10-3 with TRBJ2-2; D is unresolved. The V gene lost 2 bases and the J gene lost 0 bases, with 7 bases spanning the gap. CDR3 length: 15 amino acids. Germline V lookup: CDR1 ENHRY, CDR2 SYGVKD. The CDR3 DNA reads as TGTGCCATCAGTGAGGTCAGCACGAACACCGGGGAGCTGTTTTTT. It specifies CAISEVSTNTGELFF.

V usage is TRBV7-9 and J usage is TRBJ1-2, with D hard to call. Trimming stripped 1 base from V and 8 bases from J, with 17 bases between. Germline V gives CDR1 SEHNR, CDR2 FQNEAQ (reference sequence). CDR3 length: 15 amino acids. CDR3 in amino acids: CASSLDGRIQIGYTF. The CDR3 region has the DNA TGTGCCAGCAGCTTAGACGGACGTATCCAAATCGGCTACACCTTC.

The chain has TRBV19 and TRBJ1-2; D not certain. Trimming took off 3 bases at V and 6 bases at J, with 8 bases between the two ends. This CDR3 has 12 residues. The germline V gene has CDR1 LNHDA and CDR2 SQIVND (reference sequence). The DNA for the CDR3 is TGTGCCAGTAGTATCGCCGGGAATGGCTACACCTTC. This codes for CASSIAGNGYTF.

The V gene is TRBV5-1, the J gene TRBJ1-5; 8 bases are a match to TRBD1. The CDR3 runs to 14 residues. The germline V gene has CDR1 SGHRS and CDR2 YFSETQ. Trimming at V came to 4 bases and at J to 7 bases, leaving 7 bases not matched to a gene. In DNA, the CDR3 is TGCGCCAGCAGCGATGGACAGGGAAGGCAGCCCCAGCATTTT. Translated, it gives CASSDGQGRQPQHF.

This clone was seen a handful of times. The CDR3 nucleotides are TGTGCCAGCAGCTGGATACTAGCGGGGGGGGTAGATACGCAGTATTTT. Amino acids: CASSWILAGGVDTQYF. This chain links TRBV7-2 with TRBJ2-3, with TRBD2 matching over 13 bases. The V gene end was trimmed by 4 bases and the J gene end by 5 bases; junction bases not matched to a gene: 6. Germline V gene lookup returns CDR1 SGHTA and CDR2 FQGNSA. CDR3 length equals 16 residues.

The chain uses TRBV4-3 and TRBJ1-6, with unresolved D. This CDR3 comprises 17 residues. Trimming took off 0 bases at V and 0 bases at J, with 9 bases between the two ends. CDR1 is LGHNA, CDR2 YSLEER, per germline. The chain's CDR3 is CASSQDLPSSYNSPLHF. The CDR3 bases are TGCGCCAGCAGCCAAGACCTACCAAGCTCCTATAATTCACCCCTCCACTTT.

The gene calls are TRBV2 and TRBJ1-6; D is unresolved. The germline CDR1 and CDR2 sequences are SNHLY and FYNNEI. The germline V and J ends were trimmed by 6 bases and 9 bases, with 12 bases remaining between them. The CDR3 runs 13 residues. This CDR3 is CASSTGVGSPLHF. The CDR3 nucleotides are TGTGCCAGCAGCACCGGGGTGGGTTCACCCCTCCACTTT.

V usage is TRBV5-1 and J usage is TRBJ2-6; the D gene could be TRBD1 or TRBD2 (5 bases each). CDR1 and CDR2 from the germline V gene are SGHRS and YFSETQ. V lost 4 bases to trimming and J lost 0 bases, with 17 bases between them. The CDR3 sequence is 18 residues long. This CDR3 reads CASSPLGVPRSGANVLTF. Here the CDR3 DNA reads TGCGCCAGCAGCCCACTGGGGGTACCCCGCTCTGGGGCCAACGTCCTGACTTTC.

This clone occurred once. CDR3 residues: CASTPFQGRSPLHF. DNA of the CDR3: TGTGCCAGCACCCCCTTCCAGGGAAGATCACCCCTCCACTTT. This rearrangement joins TRBV7-9 to TRBJ1-6; weak D call: TRBD1 (5 bases). The CDR3 has 14 residues. The V gene's germline CDR1 is SEHNR and CDR2 FQNEAQ (reference sequence). V was cut by 7 bases and J by 10 bases, with 17 bases left in between.

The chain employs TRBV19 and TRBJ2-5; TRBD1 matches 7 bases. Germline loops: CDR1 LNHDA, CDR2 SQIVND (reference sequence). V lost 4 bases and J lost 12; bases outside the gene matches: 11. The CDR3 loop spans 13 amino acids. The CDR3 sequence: CASSTGTEWPEYF. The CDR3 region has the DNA TGTGCCAGTAGTACCGGGACAGAGTGGCCCGAGTACTTC.

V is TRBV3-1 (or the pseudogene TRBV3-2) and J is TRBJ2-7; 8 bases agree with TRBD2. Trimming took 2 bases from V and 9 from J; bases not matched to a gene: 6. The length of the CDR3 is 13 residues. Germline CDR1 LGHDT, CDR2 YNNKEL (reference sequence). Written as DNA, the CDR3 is TGTGCCAGCAGCCAACTGGCGGGGGGACGGCAGTACTTC. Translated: CASSQLAGGRQYF.

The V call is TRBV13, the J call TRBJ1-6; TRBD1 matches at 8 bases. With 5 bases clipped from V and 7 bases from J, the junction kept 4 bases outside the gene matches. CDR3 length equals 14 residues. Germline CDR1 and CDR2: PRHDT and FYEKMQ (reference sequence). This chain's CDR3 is CASSTGQGNSPLHF. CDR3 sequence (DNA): TGTGCCAGCAGCACCGGACAGGGAAATTCACCCCTCCACTTT.

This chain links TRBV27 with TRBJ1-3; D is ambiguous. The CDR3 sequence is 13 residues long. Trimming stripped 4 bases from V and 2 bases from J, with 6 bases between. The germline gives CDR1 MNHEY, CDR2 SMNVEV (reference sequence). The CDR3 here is CASSSGAGNTIYF. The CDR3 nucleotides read TGTGCCAGCAGTTCTGGGGCTGGAAACACCATATATTTT.

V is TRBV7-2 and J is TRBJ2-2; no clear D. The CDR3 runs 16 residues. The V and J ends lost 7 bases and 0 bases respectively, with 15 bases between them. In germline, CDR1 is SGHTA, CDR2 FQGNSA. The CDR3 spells CASNTLLGANTGELFF. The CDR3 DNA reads TGTGCCAGCAACACCCTTTTAGGAGCGAACACCGGGGAGCTGTTTTTT.

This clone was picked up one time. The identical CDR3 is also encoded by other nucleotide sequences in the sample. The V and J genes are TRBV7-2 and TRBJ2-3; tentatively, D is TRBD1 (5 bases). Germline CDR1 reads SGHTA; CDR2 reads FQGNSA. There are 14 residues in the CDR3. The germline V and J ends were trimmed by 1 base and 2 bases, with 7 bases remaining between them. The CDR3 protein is CASSLGQHTDTQYF. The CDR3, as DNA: TGTGCCAGCAGCTTAGGACAGCACACAGATACGCAGTATTTT. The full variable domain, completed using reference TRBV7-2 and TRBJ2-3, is GAGVSQSPSNKVTEKGKDVELRCDPISGHTALYWYRQSLGQGLEFLIYFQGNSAPDKSGLPSDRFSAERTGGSVSTLTIQRTQQEDSAVYLCASSLGQHTDTQYFGPGTRLTVL.

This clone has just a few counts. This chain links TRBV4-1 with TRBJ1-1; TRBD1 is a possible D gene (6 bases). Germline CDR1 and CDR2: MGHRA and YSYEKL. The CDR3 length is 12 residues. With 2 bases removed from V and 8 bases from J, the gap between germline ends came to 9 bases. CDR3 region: CASSQPTGEAFF. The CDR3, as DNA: TGCGCCAGCAGCCAACCGACAGGAGAAGCTTTCTTT.

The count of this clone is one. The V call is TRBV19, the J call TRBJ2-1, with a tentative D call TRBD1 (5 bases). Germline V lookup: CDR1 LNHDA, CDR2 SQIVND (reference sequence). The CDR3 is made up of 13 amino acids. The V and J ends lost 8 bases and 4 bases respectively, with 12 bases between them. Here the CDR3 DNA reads TGTGCCAGTCGCGGCAGGGATTACAATGAGCAGTTCTTC. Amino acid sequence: CASRGRDYNEQFF.